Detailed here is one T cell receptor (beta chain). The source of the sample is a study of blood T cell repertoires in COVID-19. Study-level information: The United States, Italy and Spain supplied acute and convalescent COVID-19 samples. The analysed material was cDNA or gDNA that came from T cells, B-cell-depleted T cells, or PBMCs.

Original handling: By means of reference gene primer amplification, nucleated cell counts were estimated. Clones were read by immunoSEQ multiplex PCR, and TCRdb kept only the in-frame ones, dropping some. For V, J and clone size, that table is used; D and trimming come from the DNA. The sample shows 20,000 or so clones, about nine tenths of them seen only once. The V and J ends lost 4 bases and 5 bases, in that order; junction bases with no gene match: 9. Germline V gene data show CDR1 as SGHNT and CDR2 as YYREEE (reference sequence). The CDR3 loop spans 16 amino acids. This TCR derives from a woman aged 80 or older with active or convalescent COVID-19. This chain links TRBV5-4 with TRBJ2-2, with 9 positions matching TRBD2. Sequenced input: peripheral blood. Here the CDR3 reads CASSEYPGLATGELFF. In DNA, the CDR3 is TGTGCCAGCAGCGAATACCCGGGACTAGCAACCGGGGAGCTGTTTTTT.